This is a list of T cell receptor beta chains from one sample in a study of blood T cells in healthy people across ages. From the 5' RACE reads, TCRdb called clonotypes with MiXCR, one entry per CDR3 protein. The repertoire includes over a million distinct CDR3 sequences, roughly 40% of them detected once, and approximately 7.9% sits in the top ten. Source material: blood. The receptor set was obtained from a woman aged 18 to 35 in good health. CDR3s include the opening cysteine and the closing phenylalanine or tryptophan. Fields, in order: clone size, V gene, J gene, D gene, CDR3 DNA, CDR3 protein. The D gene is left open where the match is weak. Not every row has a clone size; where given, it reads once, few, many or a size class.

NA	TRBV20-1	TRBJ1-5	NA	TGCAGTGCTAGGCAGGACCTAGCAAATCAGCCCCAGCATTTT	CSARQDLANQPQHF
NA	TRBV12-3/TRBV12-4	TRBJ2-5	TRBD2	TGTGCCAGCAGTCATGGACTAGATGGGGAGACCCAGTACTTC	CASSHGLDGETQYF
NA	TRBV7-8	TRBJ2-6	TRBD1	TGTGCCAGCAGCTGGGGGACAGGGGGCTCTGGGGCCAACGTCCTGACTTTC	CASSWGTGGSGANVLTF
few	TRBV29-1	TRBJ1-4	NA	TGCAGCGTTGCGACAGGAAGAAATGAAAAACTGTTTTTT	CSVATGRNEKLFF
NA	TRBV6-6	TRBJ2-7	TRBD1	TGTGCCAGCAGTTACCCCACAGGGGGAGCTCCCTACGAGCAGTACTTC	CASSYPTGGAPYEQYF
NA	TRBV5-1	TRBJ2-3	TRBD2	TGCGCCAGCAGCTCAGGGACTAGCGGGAAGAGCACAGATACGCAGTATTTT	CASSSGTSGKSTDTQYF
NA	TRBV2	TRBJ2-1	TRBD2	TGTGCCAGCAGTTCTCTAGCGGGGGAGACTAATGAGCAGTTCTTC	CASSSLAGETNEQFF
NA	TRBV10-3	TRBJ2-3	NA	TGTGCCATCAGTACGGGGGTCAGCACAGATACGCAGTATTTT	CAISTGVSTDTQYF
many	TRBV29-1	TRBJ2-3	TRBD1	TGCAGCGTCCGACAGGGGTCGAGCACAGATACGCAGTATTTT	CSVRQGSSTDTQYF
NA	TRBV6-6	TRBJ2-3	TRBD2	TGTGCCAGCAGTACCCAAGGGCGGGGGGAGACAGATACGCAGTATTTT	CASSTQGRGETDTQYF
NA	TRBV20-1	TRBJ1-5	TRBD1	TGCAGTGCACTATCTCCGGGACAGAGCAATCAGCCCCAGCATTTT	CSALSPGQSNQPQHF
NA	TRBV6-1	TRBJ2-5	NA	TGTGCCAGCCAGAGAGGACCGACCTACGGGCAGTACTTC	CASQRGPTYGQYF
NA	TRBV11-2	TRBJ2-4	TRBD2	TGTGCCAGCAGCCCAATCAGACCGGGACTAGGCCAAAACATTCAGTACTTC	CASSPIRPGLGQNIQYF
NA	TRBV7-3	TRBJ2-1	NA	TGTGCCAGCAGCCCCCGTTCAGGGGATGAGCAGTTCTTC	CASSPRSGDEQFF
once	TRBV20-1	TRBJ2-5	NA	TGCAGTGCCGGCCTGGGGCCTGAGCAGTACTTC	CSAGLGPEQYF
few	TRBV20-1	TRBJ2-7	NA	TGCAGTGCTACACAGGGCCAGGACGAGCAGTACTTC	CSATQGQDEQYF
once	TRBV7-8	TRBJ1-2	NA	TGTGCCAGCAGCTTAGGTGGGGAAGACAGGAGGAATGGCTACACCTTC	CASSLGGEDRRNGYTF
NA	TRBV4-2	TRBJ2-7	NA	TGTGCCAGCAGCTCAACCACCACCACTGGGTACAATGAGCAGTACTTC	CASSSTTTTGYNEQYF
few	TRBV20-1	TRBJ2-5	NA	TGCAGTGCGCCCATCGCCAGTCCAGTCCAAGAGACCCAGTACTTC	CSAPIASPVQETQYF
NA	TRBV30	TRBJ2-7	TRBD2	TGTGCCTGGGGTGTACGGCTTAGCGGGAGGAGTGAGCAGTACTTC	CAWGVRLSGRSEQYF
few	TRBV6-5	TRBJ2-1	TRBD2	TGTGCCAGCAGTTATAGCGGGGGGTCTAGGAATGAGCAGTTCTTC	CASSYSGGSRNEQFF
once	TRBV20-1	TRBJ2-3	TRBD2	TGCAGTGCAGCCCAGGGACTAGCGGGATACCCAGATACGCAGTATTTT	CSAAQGLAGYPDTQYF
NA	TRBV4-1	TRBJ2-5	NA	TGCGCCAGCAGCCGCCGGGACATGGGAGAGACCCAGTACTTC	CASSRRDMGETQYF
NA	TRBV21-1	TRBJ1-1	NA	TGTGCCAGCAACAACAGGGGGCGGAACACTGAAGCTTTCTTT	CASNNRGRNTEAFF
NA	TRBV7-2	TRBJ2-7	TRBD1	TGTGCCAGCAGCTCCAGGACAGGGACCTCCTACGAGCAGTACTTC	CASSSRTGTSYEQYF
NA	TRBV7-2	TRBJ2-7	TRBD1	TGTGCCAGCAGCTCCGTAACAGGGGGCAATTACGAGCAGTACTTC	CASSSVTGGNYEQYF
few	TRBV21-1	TRBJ1-2	NA	TGTGCCAGCATGTGCTCCGCAACAGGGAGGCCTGGCTACACCTTC	CASMCSATGRPGYTF
few	TRBV5-5	TRBJ2-3	TRBD1	TGTGCCAGCAGTCGATGGACAGGGGGCGGCACAGATACGCAGTATTTT	CASSRWTGGGTDTQYF
NA	TRBV6-1	TRBJ2-1	NA	TGTGCCAGCCTTGGACTACATGATTCCCTGGGGGAGCAGTTCTTC	CASLGLHDSLGEQFF
NA	TRBV6-5	TRBJ2-1	TRBD2	TGTGCCAGCAGACTAGCGGGCACTGAGCAGTTCTTC	CASRLAGTEQFF
NA	TRBV4-2	TRBJ2-1	TRBD2	TGTGCCAGCAGCCCGGAGGATAGCGGGCTTTCCTACAATGAGCAGTTCTTC	CASSPEDSGLSYNEQFF
few	TRBV28	TRBJ1-5	NA	TGTGCCAGCAGGCCCCGGGACGGGGAGCCCCAGCATTTT	CASRPRDGEPQHF
NA	TRBV20-1	TRBJ1-4	NA	TGCAGTGCTAACCGGGACCCCTTTAGAGAAAAACTGTTTTTT	CSANRDPFREKLFF
few	TRBV15	TRBJ2-1	NA	TGTGCCACCAGCAGAGAGACGGAATACGAGCAGTTCTTC	CATSRETEYEQFF
few	TRBV2	TRBJ2-5	TRBD1	TGTGCCAGCAGCGACAGGGAAGAAGAAGAGACCCAGTACTTC	CASSDREEEETQYF
NA	TRBV5-1	TRBJ1-1	NA	TGCGCCAGCAGCGTGGGGGAGAGATACACTGAAGCTTTCTTT	CASSVGERYTEAFF
NA	TRBV25-1	TRBJ2-6	NA	TGTGCCAGCAGCAGACTGCGGGCTGGGGCCAACGTCCTGACTTTC	CASSRLRAGANVLTF
NA	TRBV3-1	TRBJ2-5	NA	TGTGCCAGCAGCCAAGCGGGGACTTACCAAGAGACCCAGTACTTC	CASSQAGTYQETQYF
few	TRBV15	TRBJ2-5	NA	TGTGCCACCAGCAGAGACCGACTGACTAAAGAGACCCAGTACTTC	CATSRDRLTKETQYF
NA	TRBV14	TRBJ2-5	NA	TGTGCCAGCAGCCGCCTCCGGGACAAAGGCCAAGAGACCCAGTACTTC	CASSRLRDKGQETQYF
few	TRBV6-6	TRBJ1-1	NA	TGTGCCAGCAGTTACTCGGGCAGCATGAACACTGAAGCTTTCTTT	CASSYSGSMNTEAFF
few	TRBV20-1	TRBJ2-2	NA	TGCAGTGCTAGGCCGAGGGGCACCGGGGAGCTGTTTTTT	CSARPRGTGELFF
NA	TRBV9	TRBJ2-3	TRBD2	TGTGCCAGCAGCGGGGGAGGGCAGCCGGCGCCCACAGATACGCAGTATTTT	CASSGGGQPAPTDTQYF
few	TRBV4-1	TRBJ1-2	NA	TGCGCCAGCAGCCAAACGGGTTGGGGCTACACCTTC	CASSQTGWGYTF
NA	TRBV7-2	TRBJ2-1	TRBD2	TGTGCCAGCAGCTTAGGGCGGGAGGGCCTCTACGAGCAGTTCTTC	CASSLGREGLYEQFF
NA	TRBV13	TRBJ2-3	NA	TGTGCCAGCAGCTTAGTGGGACTCCTGACAGATACGCAGTATTTT	CASSLVGLLTDTQYF